This paragraph reports one T cell receptor (beta chain). Assay: immunoSEQ multiplex PCR; the TCRdb copy retains only in-frame clones and omits some. Of roughly 220,000 clones in the sample, around four fifths are singletons; the top ten hold more than 12%. The record originates from a study of cytomegalovirus exposure and HLA in healthy donors. Germline loops: CDR1 SGHTA, CDR2 FQGTGA. CDR3 length: 14 amino acids. With 4 bases removed from V and 4 bases from J, the gap between germline ends came to 11 bases. The V gene is TRBV7-3, the J gene TRBJ1-5; D is perhaps TRBD1 (5 bases). The sequencing sample was made of PBMCs. This TCR was recovered from a woman aged 25 to 39 in good health and CMV-seropositive. The CDR3 DNA reads TGTGCCAGCAGCTCCACTCCAGGGAATCAGCCCCAGCATTTT. This codes for CASSSTPGNQPQHF.